One TCR beta chain is described in this entry. Its antigen is as yet unknown. Germline loops: CDR1 SGHAT, CDR2 FQDESV (reference sequence). V lost 5 bases, J lost 6 bases, and 21 bases lay in between. CDR3 size: 16 residues. This sample is drawn from a study of T cell responses to AZD1222 COVID-19 vaccine. Overall study context: Pooling was applied to second doses at about 4 or about 12 weeks. Study conclusions and caveats: Most donors were white British and more were female, and clonal diversity was possibly underestimated.

This table comes from immunoSEQ multiplex PCR, and its TCRdb copy is limited to in-frame clones, with some not included. Of about 140,000 clones in the sample, just under 95% are singletons; the top ten hold about 5.5%. Sequences were derived from peripheral blood, sampled on day 0 of AZD1222 vaccination. The receptor's source is an adult in good health. The chain carries TRBV11-1 and TRBJ2-3, with D perhaps TRBD2 (5 bases). CDR3 in amino acids: CASSPSPGTIGDTQYF. The CDR3 DNA reads TGTGCCAGCAGCCCCTCCCCGGGAACTATTGGGGATACGCAGTATTTT.